The T cell receptor beta chain under discussion was sequenced for a study of PD-L1 blockade in urothelial cancer. The V gene's germline CDR1 is MNHNS and CDR2 SASEGT. CDR3 length: 15 amino acids. V was shortened by 4 bases and J by 5 bases, with 14 bases between the two germline ends. The method was immunoSEQ multiplex PCR; TCRdb's version includes in-frame clones alone and lacks a portion of them. The data hold roughly 17,000 clones, with around 91% observed a single time. Indicated time point: pretreatment peripheral blood. The chain is built from TRBV6-1 and TRBJ2-2, with D possibly TRBD1 on 7 matching bases. The sequenced sample was PBMCs, obtained around atezolizumab (anti-PD-L1) treatment. The sequence was obtained from an older man with urothelial cancer. The chain's CDR3 is CASSVYRGGTGELFF. CDR3 bases: TGTGCCAGCAGTGTCTACAGGGGAGGAACCGGGGAGCTGTTTTTT.